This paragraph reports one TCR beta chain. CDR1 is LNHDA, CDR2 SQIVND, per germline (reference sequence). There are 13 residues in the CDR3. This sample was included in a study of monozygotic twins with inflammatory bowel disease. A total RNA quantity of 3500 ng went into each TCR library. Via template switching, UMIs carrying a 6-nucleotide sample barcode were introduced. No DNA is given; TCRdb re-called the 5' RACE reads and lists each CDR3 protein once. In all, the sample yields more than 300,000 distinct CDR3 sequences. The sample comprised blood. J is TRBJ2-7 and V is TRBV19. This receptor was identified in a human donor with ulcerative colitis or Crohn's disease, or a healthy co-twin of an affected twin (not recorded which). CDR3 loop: CASRLGGAYEQYF.